This TCR beta chain stems from a study of T cell responses to AZD1222 COVID-19 vaccine (dated by TCRdb to the early 2020s). Study-level background: A total of approximately 250 trial participants underwent TCR sequencing, of whom 207 had received two doses of AZD1222 and approximately 25 had received two doses of the MenACWY control vaccine. Enrollment into the trials was organized by age into subgroups of 18-55, 56-69 and 70-plus years, and those subgroups contained about 160, 30 and 59 TCR-sequenced participants, respectively. Beyond this particular receptor, the publication reports: In the small 56-69-year group, the increase in depth fell short of significance, most likely because of low power. Only five or six AZD1222 recipients were SARS-CoV-2 seropositive at baseline, limiting conclusions about previously exposed vaccinees. Participants were mostly white British and included more females than males, and it was suggested by the authors that clonal diversity may have been underestimated. Epitopes outside the regions mutated in the B.1.351 and B.1.1.7 variants were reportedly recognized by nearly half of the unique spike-specific TCRs. Spike-specific TCR breadth and depth rose significantly after two AZD1222 doses compared with day 0 and with MenACWY recipients. Because no day 14 peak-response samples were available, repertoires were characterized only after the peak T cell response. The whole spike protein was spanned by vaccine-associated CD4 TCRs, and dominant responses were seen in regions 160-218 and 743-854.

The CDR3 regions of human TCRbeta chains were subjected to immunosequencing. On the authors' methods: TCRs in the repertoires were compared against a reference library of SARS-CoV-2-specific TCRs that had been generated with the MIRA antigen-specificity platform. Breadth was defined as the fraction of unique TCRs that were SARS-CoV-2-associated. Depth was defined as the fraction of total T cells that were SARS-CoV-2-associated. Using the MIRA data, each spike-specific TCR was mapped to the spike region that the TCR reacts to and placed in a CD4 or CD8 class. Log10-transformed breadth and depth values were compared by one-way ANOVA with Sidak's multiple comparisons tests. TCRdb obtained this table from immuneACCESS and retained in-frame rearrangements with V and J assigned. These tables miss some clones; where compared with another copy, unresolved V genes account for less than half of the shortfall, and the remainder is unexplained. V and J calls and clone size follow that table, whereas D and trimming were derived from the DNA. This sample lists some 160,000 clones; around nine tenths were detected once. The ten largest clones capture around 1% of the sample.

In this sample, this clone turned up once. Its target antigen remains unknown. Nothing much larger sits one base from this clone, and base qualities are not available. The meaning of the sample's time point label: about 28 days (+/-7) after the second vaccine dose. AZD1222 recipients with second doses at about 4 weeks or about 12 weeks were pooled, because spike-specific TCR depth and breadth did not differ between schedules. The vaccinee samples were drawn from two UK trials, COV001 and COV002, one of which was a single-blind randomized controlled phase 2/3 trial testing AZD1222 (ChAdOx1 nCoV-19) in healthy adults. Trial participant PBMC samples were collected at day 0 and day 28 after the second dose for TCRbeta chain sequencing. The CDR3 runs 14 residues from the cysteine to the phenylalanine. Only the CDR3 region is kept as DNA, spanning 42 bases read in frame from base 1. V drops 5 bases and J drops 1 base, leaving 11 bases in between. Taken from the germline V gene (reference sequence), the CDR1 and CDR2 loops are SEHNR and FQNEAQ.

Rearrangement joined TRBV7-9 to TRBJ1-2, with no D gene named confidently. The origin of this receptor is an adult who received the AZD1222 COVID-19 vaccine. Specimen: peripheral blood, collected 28 days after the second AZD1222 dose. The nucleotide sequence reads TGTGCCAGCAGCCCCCCTGGTGTTAACTATGGCTACACCTTC. Its protein is CASSPPGVNYGYTF.